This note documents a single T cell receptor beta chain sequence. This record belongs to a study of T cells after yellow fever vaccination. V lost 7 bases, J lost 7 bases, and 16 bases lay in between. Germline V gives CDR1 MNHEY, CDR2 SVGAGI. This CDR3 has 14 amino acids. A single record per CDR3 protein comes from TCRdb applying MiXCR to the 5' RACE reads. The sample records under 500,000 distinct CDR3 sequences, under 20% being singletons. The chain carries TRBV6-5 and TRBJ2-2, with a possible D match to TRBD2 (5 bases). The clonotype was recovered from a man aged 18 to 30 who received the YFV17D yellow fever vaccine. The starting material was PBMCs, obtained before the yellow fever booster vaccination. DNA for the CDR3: TGTGCCAGCATACAGATAGACTACATCGGGGAGCTGTTTTTT. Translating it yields CASIQIDYIGELFF.